These 16 T cell receptor beta chains were sequenced from one sample in a study of Ad26.COV2.S vaccination and SARS-CoV-2 variants. Using immunoSEQ multiplex PCR, the repertoire was profiled, and TCRdb retains in-frame clones only, with some absent. This repertoire shows about 350,000 clones, 92% found once; its top ten account for 3.9%. The sequenced sample was peripheral blood, obtained after recovery from COVID-19. These receptors were taken from a human donor who had recovered from COVID-19.

This sequence joins TRBV7-9 and TRBJ2-1; D uncertain. CDR3 length: 15 residues. The V end lost 2 bases, the J end lost 5 bases, and 13 bases lay between the germline ends. Looked up from germline, CDR1 is SEHNR and CDR2 is FQNEAQ (reference sequence). The CDR3 sequence is CASSLSEASHNEQFF. CDR3 in DNA: TGTGCCAGCAGCTTAAGTGAGGCCAGCCACAATGAGCAGTTCTTC.

The CDR3 nucleotides read TGTGCCAGCAGCGGAATTACTGAAGCTTTCTTT. Protein sequence: CASSGITEAFF. V is TRBV5-4 and J is TRBJ1-1, with D unclear. With 4 bases removed from V and 5 bases from J, the gap between germline ends came to 6 bases. Per the germline V gene, CDR1 is SGHNT and CDR2 is YYREEE (reference sequence). The CDR3 contains 11 residues. Supplemented by reference TRBV5-4 and TRBJ1-1, the full variable domain reads ETGVTQSPTHLIKTRGQQVTLRCSSQSGHNTVSWYQQALGQGPQFIFQYYREEENGRGNFPPRFSGLQFPNYSSELNVNALELDDSALYLCASSGITEAFFGQGTRLTVV.

The count of this clone is one. This sequence joins TRBV28 and TRBJ1-3; maybe TRBD1 (6 bases). V dropped 3 bases and J dropped 1 base, with 7 bases sitting between them. The CDR3 length is 14 residues. Germline V gene data show CDR1 as MDHEN and CDR2 as SYDVKM. Here the CDR3 reads CASSFRGSGNTIYF. The DNA of the CDR3 is TGTGCCAGCAGTTTCAGGGGATCTGGAAACACCATATATTTT.

In this sample, this clone turned up once. The V call is TRBV11-2, the J call TRBJ1-2; 7 nucleotides agree with TRBD1. With 0 bases clipped from V and 8 bases from J, the junction kept 9 bases outside the gene matches. Germline assignment: CDR1 SGHAT and CDR2 FQNNGV. The length of the CDR3 is 15 residues. Here the CDR3 DNA reads TGTGCCAGCAGCTTAGAGCGGGGACAGATAGGAGGCTACACCTTC. Protein product: CASSLERGQIGGYTF.

The chain joins TRBV5-1 to TRBJ1-6; D not certain. Trimming pared 2 bases from V and 7 bases from J, leaving 13 bases between. The CDR3 covers 15 residues. Germline assignment: CDR1 SGHRS and CDR2 YFSETQ. CDR3 sequence: CASSLGLKQNSPLHF. The CDR3 DNA reads as TGCGCCAGCAGCTTAGGCTTGAAGCAGAATTCACCCCTCCACTTT.

The rearrangement joins TRBV7-9 to TRBJ1-2; 9 bases map to TRBD1. Unmatched junction bases numbered 3, after V lost 1 base and J lost 3 bases. Germline values: CDR1 SEHNR, CDR2 FQNEAQ (reference sequence). The CDR3 extends over 15 amino acids. DNA of the CDR3: TGTGCCAGCAGCTTAGGACAGGGGGACCACTATGGCTACACCTTC. It encodes CASSLGQGDHYGYTF.

The gene calls are TRBV9 and TRBJ1-3, with 12 bases matching TRBD1. V lost 3 bases and J lost 8; bases outside the gene matches: 12. CDR1 and CDR2 from the germline V gene are SGDLS and YYNGEE. The CDR3 is made up of 17 amino acids. The CDR3 DNA follows: TGTGCCAGCAGCGCACACCGGGACAGGGGGCTAGGGGACACCATATATTTT. Its protein product is CASSAHRDRGLGDTIYF.

J is TRBJ2-2 and V is TRBV20-1; 9 bases line up with TRBD2. Germline values: CDR1 DFQATT, CDR2 SNEGSKA (reference sequence). The ends lost 3 bases at V and 6 bases at J; junction bases unmatched: 5. The CDR3 covers 14 residues. The CDR3 nucleotides read TGCAGTGCTAGTACCGCGGGGGGGCCCGGGGAGCTGTTTTTT. Its translation is CSASTAGGPGELFF.

The chain employs TRBV24-1 and TRBJ2-1; D is possibly TRBD2 (5 bases). V lost 2 bases to trimming and J lost 8 bases, with 12 bases between them. Germline values: CDR1 KGHDR, CDR2 SFDVKD. The CDR3 has 14 residues. CDR3 sequence: CATSDSSLADEQFF. CDR3 nucleotides: TGTGCCACCAGTGATTCCTCTCTAGCAGATGAGCAGTTCTTC.

This chain uses TRBV10-3 with TRBJ2-2; TRBD2 might be the D (6 bases). This CDR3 spans 14 amino acids. The germline V gene has CDR1 ENHRY and CDR2 SYGVKD. Trimming took off 8 bases at V and 3 bases at J, with 13 bases between the two ends. The CDR3 is CAIPTGGDTGELFF. Written as DNA, the CDR3 is TGTGCCATCCCGACCGGGGGAGACACCGGGGAGCTGTTTTTT.

The CDR3 coding sequence is TGTGCCAGCTCACCAGGGCCCCAACGGTATGGCTACACCTTC. It translates to CASSPGPQRYGYTF. V is TRBV18 and J is TRBJ1-2; D gene unclear. V was clipped by 2 bases and J by 5 bases, with 12 bases between them. The CDR3 is 14 residues long. CDR1 is KGHSH, CDR2 LQKENI, per germline.

The chain couples TRBV12-5 to TRBJ2-4; D tentatively reads TRBD1 or TRBD2 (5 bases each). The germline V and J ends were trimmed by 2 bases and 2 bases, with 16 bases remaining between them. The CDR3 loop spans 17 amino acids. CDR1 and CDR2 from the germline V gene are LGHNT and FRNRAP. The CDR3 region is CASGLPSPGTSKNIQYF. CDR3 nucleotides: TGTGCTAGTGGTTTGCCCTCTCCCGGGACCTCCAAAAACATTCAGTACTTC. The full variable domain, its missing parts supplied by reference TRBV12-5 and TRBJ2-4, is DARVTQTPRHKVTEMGQEVTMRCQPILGHNTVFWYRQTMMQGLELLAYFRNRAPLDDSGMPKDRFSAEMPDATLATLKIQPSEPRDSAVYFCASGLPSPGTSKNIQYFGAGTRLSVL.

This clone came up once. The chain has TRBV27 and TRBJ2-1; the D is unclear. The V gene's germline CDR1 is MNHEY and CDR2 SMNVEV (reference sequence). V lost 3 bases and J 4 bases, leaving 7 bases between the germline ends. There are 13 residues in the CDR3. The CDR3 is CASSLDRYNEQFF. The CDR3 DNA reads TGTGCCAGCAGTTTGGACCGATACAATGAGCAGTTCTTC.

This chain uses TRBV11-2 with TRBJ2-2; 8 bases map to TRBD2. The CDR3 consists of 14 residues. V was clipped by 4 bases and J by 6 bases; unmatched bases: 4. CDR1 and CDR2 from the germline V gene are SGHAT and FQNNGV. The DNA of the CDR3 is TGTGCCAGCAGCTCGGGAGGGTGGTCCGGGGAGCTGTTTTTT. Its translation is CASSSGGWSGELFF.

The V and J genes are TRBV19 and TRBJ1-2, with 7 bases identical to TRBD1. The CDR3 runs 15 residues. The V gene end was trimmed by 8 bases and the J gene end by 4 bases; junction bases not matched to a gene: 13. The germline V gene encodes CDR1 LNHDA and CDR2 SQIVND (reference sequence). The CDR3 sequence is CASAPLVQGFYGYTF. The CDR3 nucleotides are TGTGCCAGTGCCCCCCTCGTACAGGGGTTCTATGGCTACACCTTC.

V usage is TRBV27 and J usage is TRBJ2-1; a possible D gene is TRBD2 (6 bases). Between the trimmed V and J ends, which lost 6 bases and 3 bases, there was a span of 12 bases. CDR3 size: 14 residues. From germline, CDR1 is MNHEY and CDR2 SMNVEV (reference sequence). CDR3 in DNA: TGTGCCAGCAGGCGTAGCGGCGACTACAATGAGCAGTTCTTC. This codes for CASRRSGDYNEQFF.